The present entry profiles one T cell receptor (beta chain) with its context. Self-reported history from a screening survey and questionnaire set each donor's cohort. These data are taken from a study of blood T cell repertoires in COVID-19. Study background: The study drew acute and convalescent COVID-19 samples from the United States, Italy and Spain. T cells, B-cell-depleted T cells, or PBMCs supplied cDNA or gDNA.

Generated by immunoSEQ multiplex PCR, the TCRdb table keeps only in-frame clones and is missing some. Among some 500,000 clones listed, roughly 90% were seen once. The CDR3 length is 15 residues. Germline V gene sequence: CDR1 SGHTA, CDR2 FQGNSA. The V and J ends lost 2 bases and 1 base, in that order; junction bases with no gene match: 3. The source material was PBMCs or T cells enriched from blood (not recorded which). The sequence was collected from a woman aged 40-49 years who had recovered from COVID-19. V gene TRBV7-2 combines with J gene TRBJ1-2, with 8 bases lining up with TRBD1. In nucleotides, the CDR3 is TGTGCCAGCAGCTTAAATACAGGGGGTAACTATGGCTACACCTTC. Translated: CASSLNTGGNYGYTF.